This T cell receptor (beta chain) was recovered during a study of T cell responses to AZD1222 COVID-19 vaccine. The method was immunoSEQ multiplex PCR; TCRdb's version includes in-frame clones alone and lacks a portion of them. The table records more than 150,000 clones, 90% of them present only once. Study outcomes and limitations: Reportedly, nearly half of unique spike TCRs recognized epitopes outside B.1.351/B.1.1.7 mutations. Only a handful of AZD1222 recipients were seropositive at baseline.

Details on this clone: What it binds is not known.

Trimming left V 5 bases short and J 4 bases short, with 9 bases between. CDR3 length: 13 residues. This TCR derives from an adult who received the AZD1222 COVID-19 vaccine. J is TRBJ1-5 and V is TRBV12-3 or TRBV12-4; no clear D. Sequencing was performed on peripheral blood, taken 28 days after the second AZD1222 dose. CDR3 DNA sequence: TGTGCCAGCAGTCAGGAGGGAAATCAGCCCCAGCATTTT. The encoded protein is CASSQEGNQPQHF.